A single sample gave rise to the 13 T cell receptor beta chains below, sequenced in a study of human T cells and chemical hapten exposure. Time point in this sample: patch test 3, about 24 weeks after DPC sensitization. Sample treatment: therapeutic diphenylcyclopropenone sensitization with weekly scalp DPC. TCRdb re-derived calls from the RACE reads in MiXCR, one entry per CDR3 protein. The table shows 150,000 to 200,000 distinct CDR3 sequences, with about 25% occurring only once. The sequencing used whole blood, collected in connection with sensitization to the hapten diphenylcyclopropenone (DPC). These receptors were collected from a woman aged 40 to 50 with alopecia areata. Some clones in this sample may be carry-over from other donors' samples.

The gene calls are TRBV7-2 and TRBJ2-3; a weak D match, TRBD1 (5 bases). The CDR3 length is 15 residues. The germline gives CDR1 SGHTA, CDR2 FQGNSA. Deletions cut 1 base from V and 5 bases from J, with 13 bases between. CDR3 sequence (DNA): TGTGCCAGCAGCTTAGGCCCAGGGTCTGGAGATACGCAGTATTTT. This codes for CASSLGPGSGDTQYF.

The chain has TRBV7-9 and TRBJ2-6; 11 bases line up with TRBD1. CDR3 length: 18 residues. From germline, CDR1 is SEHNR and CDR2 FQNEAQ (reference sequence). V lost 4 bases, J lost 0 bases, and 5 bases stayed unmatched. In DNA, the CDR3 is TGTGCCAGCAGCTCACCGGGACAGGGGGTCTCTGGGGCCAACGTCCTGACTTTC. As protein: CASSSPGQGVSGANVLTF.

The J gene is TRBJ2-7, the V gene TRBV6-2 or TRBV6-3, with 7 nucleotides matching TRBD1. CDR1 is MNHEY, CDR2 SVGEGT, per germline. V lost 2 bases, J lost 3 bases, and 4 bases stayed unmatched. This CDR3 has 14 residues. This CDR3 reads CASSYTQGVYEQYF. CDR3 sequence (DNA): TGTGCCAGCAGTTACACGCAGGGGGTCTACGAGCAGTACTTC.

This clonotype was counted ten times or more. The chain couples TRBV5-1 to TRBJ2-1, with TRBD1 as a possible D gene (5 bases). Per the germline V gene, CDR1 is SGHRS and CDR2 is YFSETQ. Trimming cost V 0 bases and J 15 bases, with 13 bases left between them. The CDR3 extends over 12 amino acids. CDR3 nucleotides: TGCGCCAGCAGCTTGGATCTAGGGGTACGGTTCTTC. It yields the protein CASSLDLGVRFF.

The chain joins TRBV29-1 to TRBJ1-2, with 7 nucleotides matching TRBD1. CDR1 and CDR2 from the germline V gene are SQVTM and ANQGSEA. J was trimmed by 6 bases and V by 7 bases; bases with no gene match: 5. This CDR3 spans 11 amino acids. CDR3 in amino acids: CSGTTGNGYTF. In DNA form, the CDR3 reads TGCAGCGGTACGACAGGGAATGGCTACACCTTC.

The chain employs TRBV28 and TRBJ2-1; 8 bases are shared with TRBD2. Germline V lookup: CDR1 MDHEN, CDR2 SYDVKM. There are 11 residues in the CDR3. Losses at the gene ends were 10 bases for V and 13 bases for J; bases not matched to a gene: 9. This CDR3 reads CAIARGGPQFF. In DNA, the CDR3 is TGTGCCATAGCACGGGGGGGTCCTCAGTTCTTC. The entire variable domain, with the rest obtained from reference TRBV28 and TRBJ2-1, is as follows: DVKVTQSSRYLVKRTGEKVFLECVQDMDHENMFWYRQDPGLGLRLIYFSYDVKMKEKGDIPEGYSVSREKKERFSLILESASTNQTSMYLCAIARGGPQFFGPGTRLTVL.

This clonotype came up a few times. The rearrangement uses TRBV5-4 and TRBJ2-2; the match to TRBD2 covers 10 bases. V lost 4 bases to trimming and J lost 6 bases; unmatched junction nucleotides: 9. The germline V gene encodes CDR1 SGHNT and CDR2 YYREEE (reference sequence). This CDR3 spans 16 amino acids. The CDR3 is CASSTASGSNAGELFF. In DNA, the CDR3 is TGTGCCAGCAGCACCGCTAGCGGGAGTAATGCCGGGGAGCTGTTTTTT.

The chain carries TRBV5-5 and TRBJ2-3; D may correspond to TRBD1 or TRBD2 (6 bases each). Germline loops: CDR1 SGHKS, CDR2 YYEKEE (reference sequence). Trimming shortened V by 6 bases and J by 2 bases, and 22 bases separated the two germline ends. The CDR3 spans 17 residues. The CDR3 is CASNRRGGGGATDTQYF. CDR3 DNA: TGTGCCAGCAACCGGAGAGGGGGAGGCGGAGCCACAGATACGCAGTATTTT.

This clonotype was detected only a few times. The V call is TRBV28, the J call TRBJ2-7; TRBD2 matches at 9 bases. Losses at the gene ends were 2 bases for V and 3 bases for J; bases not matched to a gene: 2. Germline values: CDR1 MDHEN, CDR2 SYDVKM. CDR3 length: 14 amino acids. The CDR3 is CASSLLAGFYEQYF. The DNA of the CDR3 is TGTGCCAGCAGTTTACTAGCGGGATTCTACGAGCAGTACTTC.

This clonotype was recorded a few times. J is TRBJ2-1 and V is TRBV5-5; 7 bases fit TRBD1. Per germline, CDR1 SGHKS and CDR2 YYEKEE (reference sequence). The V segment lost 2 bases and the J segment 8 bases; nucleotides outside the gene matches: 1. This CDR3 has 12 residues. Written as DNA, the CDR3 is TGTGCCAGCAGCTTTACAGGGGATGAGCAGTTCTTC. It codes for CASSFTGDEQFF.

This clonotype has just a few counts. The chain carries TRBV7-8 and TRBJ2-3, with D unresolved. Germline CDR1 is SGHVS and CDR2 is FQNEAQ. The CDR3 contains 11 residues. V was cut by 4 bases and J by 6 bases, with 5 bases left in between. The CDR3 here is CASSSVDTQYF. DNA of the CDR3: TGTGCCAGCAGCTCGGTCGATACGCAGTATTTT. The full variable domain, with the rest looked up from reference TRBV7-8 and TRBJ2-3, is GAGVSQSPRYKVAKRGQDVALRCDPISGHVSLFWYQQALGQGPEFLTYFQNEAQLDKSGLPSDRFFAERPEGSVSTLKIQRTQQEDSAVYLCASSSVDTQYFGPGTRLTVL.

This chain links TRBV6-5 with TRBJ1-2, with 8 bases matching TRBD1. The J segment lost 6 bases and the V segment lost 6 bases, leaving 18 bases of the junction unmatched. The CDR3 covers 17 residues. Germline V lookup: CDR1 MNHEY, CDR2 SVGAGI. CDR3 sequence reads: CASSRQGALPGFDGYTF. CDR3 coding DNA: TGTGCCAGCAGCCGTCAGGGGGCCCTCCCCGGCTTCGATGGCTACACCTTC.

This clonotype was found a few times. The J gene is TRBJ2-4, the V gene TRBV28, with D possibly TRBD2 on 6 matching bases. Trimming took off 3 bases at V and 6 bases at J, with 15 bases between the two ends. The CDR3 is 15 residues long. The germline CDR1 and CDR2 sequences are MDHEN and SYDVKM. The CDR3 DNA reads TGTGCCAGCAGTTTTTGGCGGGTGGGGGGAAACATTCAGTACTTC. Translated: CASSFWRVGGNIQYF.